A single sample is the source of the 13 T cell receptor beta chains below, sequenced in a study of technical replicates of blood from a few donors. Produced via immunoSEQ multiplex PCR; TCRdb's table is partial and in-frame only. The sample lists 75,000 to 100,000 clones, 90% to 95% seen once, with 0.2% to 0.3% in the top ten. Sequenced input: T cells isolated from PBMCs. The source of these receptors is a human donor in good health.

This clone was recorded once. This chain uses TRBV5-6 with TRBJ2-7; TRBD1 agrees at 12 bases. V trimming: 3 bases; J trimming: 2 bases; junction bases outside the gene matches: 12. CDR1 is SGHDT, CDR2 YYEEEE, per germline. This CDR3 region has 18 residues. Here the CDR3 DNA reads TGTGCCAGCAGCTCGGACCGGGACAGGGGGCTACCCACCTACGAGCAGTACTTC. It yields the protein CASSSDRDRGLPTYEQYF.

This chain joins TRBV27 and TRBJ1-2; D not resolved. Germline V gene sequence: CDR1 MNHEY, CDR2 SMNVEV (reference sequence). The CDR3 is 16 amino acids. V was shortened by 6 bases and J by 0 bases, with 17 bases between the two germline ends. The CDR3 DNA sequence: TGTGCCAGCAGCCTAAGAGGGTTTAGTACTAACTATGGCTACACCTTC. It encodes CASSLRGFSTNYGYTF.

In this sample, this clone turned up once. The chain has TRBV4-1 and TRBJ2-5; 7 bases fit TRBD1. The ends lost 1 base at V and 2 bases at J; junction bases unmatched: 16. This CDR3 has 19 residues. In germline, CDR1 is MGHRA, CDR2 YSYEKL. Here the CDR3 reads CASSQGMRAETGRQETQYF. CDR3 DNA: TGCGCCAGCAGCCAAGGGATGCGTGCGGAGACAGGGCGGCAAGAGACCCAGTACTTC.

This rearrangement joins TRBV4-1 to TRBJ2-7; no firm D call. V was trimmed by 2 bases and J by 4 bases, leaving 21 bases between them. Germline V CDR1 and CDR2: MGHRA, YSYEKL. CDR3 length: 17 residues. The CDR3 loop is CASSQNSGLRPPYEQYF. The CDR3 DNA is TGCGCCAGCAGCCAAAACTCGGGTCTTAGGCCGCCATACGAGCAGTACTTC.

This chain joins TRBV6-5 and TRBJ1-1, with D unresolved. CDR1 and CDR2 from the germline V gene are MNHEY and SVGAGI. V lost 0 bases, J lost 0 bases, and 8 bases lay in between. The CDR3 has 15 residues. As DNA, the CDR3 is TGTGCCAGCAGTTACTCACCTGTAGTGAACACTGAAGCTTTCTTT. The encoded protein is CASSYSPVVNTEAFF.

The chain carries TRBV2 and TRBJ2-5; 12 nucleotides line up with TRBD1. CDR1 and CDR2 from the germline V gene are SNHLY and FYNNEI. The CDR3 loop spans 14 amino acids. The ends lost 10 bases at V and 4 bases at J; junction bases unmatched: 7. CDR3 residues: CATVRDRGRETQYF. DNA of the CDR3: TGTGCCACCGTCCGGGACAGGGGGCGAGAGACCCAGTACTTC.

This clone was recorded once. The chain recombines TRBV6-1 with TRBJ1-5, with unresolved D. The CDR3 is made up of 13 amino acids. The germline V and J ends were trimmed by 5 bases and 6 bases, with 11 bases remaining between them. The V gene's germline CDR1 is MNHNS and CDR2 SASEGT. CDR3 coding DNA: TGTGCCAGCAGTTGGGAGCGGATTCAGCCCCAGCATTTT. Translation: CASSWERIQPQHF.

The chain joins TRBV2 to TRBJ1-5, with D possibly being TRBD1 (6 bases). The V and J ends lost 6 bases and 1 base respectively, with 19 bases between them. The CDR3 covers 17 residues. Looked up from germline, CDR1 is SNHLY and CDR2 is FYNNEI. CDR3 sequence: CASRPRREQGSNQPQHF. The CDR3 DNA is TGTGCCAGCAGGCCCCGAAGAGAACAGGGCAGCAATCAGCCCCAGCATTTT.

The chain has TRBV2 and TRBJ2-7; perhaps TRBD2 as D (6 bases). V lost 11 bases to trimming and J lost 2 bases, with 16 bases between them. This CDR3 has 13 residues. The germline CDR1 and CDR2 sequences are SNHLY and FYNNEI. The CDR3 loop reads CARGGPSAYEQYF. CDR3 DNA sequence: TGTGCCCGCGGAGGGCCGAGTGCCTACGAGCAGTACTTC.

V gene TRBV2 combines with J gene TRBJ2-3, with unresolved D. The CDR3 spans 12 residues. CDR1 is SNHLY and CDR2 is FYNNEI in the germline V gene. With 1 base removed from V and 8 bases from J, the gap between germline ends came to 7 bases. This CDR3 is CASSEEIATQYF. The CDR3 DNA reads TGTGCCAGCAGTGAAGAGATAGCTACGCAGTATTTT.

The chain is built from TRBV29-1 and TRBJ2-7, with TRBD1 as a possible D gene (5 bases). The CDR3 contains 12 residues. The V gene's germline CDR1 is SQVTM and CDR2 ANQGSEA. The ends were cut back, 3 bases at V and 5 bases at J, with 11 bases in the middle. The CDR3 is CSVDWQGNEQYF. Here the CDR3 DNA reads TGCAGCGTTGATTGGCAGGGAAACGAGCAGTACTTC.

The V and J genes are TRBV5-1 and TRBJ2-7; D perhaps matches TRBD1 (6 bases). The germline V gene has CDR1 SGHRS and CDR2 YFSETQ. The CDR3 is made up of 14 amino acids. Trimming shortened V by 0 bases and J by 5 bases, and 12 bases separated the two germline ends. This CDR3 is CASSLAARGDEQYF. CDR3 bases: TGCGCCAGCAGCTTGGCGGCCAGGGGCGACGAGCAGTACTTC.

The V and J genes are TRBV13 and TRBJ1-3; a possible D gene is TRBD1 (6 bases). The V end lost 5 bases, the J end lost 0 bases, and 11 bases lay between the germline ends. Germline values: CDR1 PRHDT, CDR2 FYEKMQ (reference sequence). This CDR3 is built from 15 residues. DNA for the CDR3: TGTGCCAGCAGCCCACGGACAGCCTCTGGAAACACCATATATTTT. As protein: CASSPRTASGNTIYF.